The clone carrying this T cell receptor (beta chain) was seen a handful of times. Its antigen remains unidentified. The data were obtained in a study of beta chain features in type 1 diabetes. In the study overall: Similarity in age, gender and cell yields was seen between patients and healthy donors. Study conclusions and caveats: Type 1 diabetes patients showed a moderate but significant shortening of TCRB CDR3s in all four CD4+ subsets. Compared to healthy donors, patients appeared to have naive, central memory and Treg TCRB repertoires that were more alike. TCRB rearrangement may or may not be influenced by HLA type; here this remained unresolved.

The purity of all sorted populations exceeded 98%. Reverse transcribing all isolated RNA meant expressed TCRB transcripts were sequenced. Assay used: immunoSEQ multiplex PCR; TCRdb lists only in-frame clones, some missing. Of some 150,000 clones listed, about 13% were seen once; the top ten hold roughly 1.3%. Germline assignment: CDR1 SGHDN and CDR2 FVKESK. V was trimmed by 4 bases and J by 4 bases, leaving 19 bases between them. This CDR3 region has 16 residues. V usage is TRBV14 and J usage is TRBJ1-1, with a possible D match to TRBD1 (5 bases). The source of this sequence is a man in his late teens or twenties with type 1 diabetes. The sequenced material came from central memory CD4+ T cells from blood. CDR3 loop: CASSPLTGLRGTEAFF. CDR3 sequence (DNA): TGTGCCAGCAGCCCGCTCACTGGGCTGAGGGGCACTGAAGCTTTCTTT. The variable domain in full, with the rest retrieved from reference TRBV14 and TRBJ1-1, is EAGVTQFPSHSVIEKGQTVTLRCDPISGHDNLYWYRRVMGKEIKFLLHFVKESKQDESGMPNNRFLAERTGGTYSTLKVQPAELEDSGVYFCASSPLTGLRGTEAFFGQGTRLTVV.